Listed here is a single TCR beta chain. Its antigen is unidentified. This sample is part of a study of OX40 agonist ivuxolimab in advanced cancers. The overall study: Participants averaged 60 years of age (range about 23 to 79) and were around 80% male. General study results and limits: Several nonresponders also turned out to have low normalized T-cell clonal expansion.

Germline loops: CDR1 KGHSH, CDR2 LQKENI. Trimming cost V 3 bases and J 3 bases; bases outside gene matches: 2. The CDR3 totals 14 residues. Assay: immunoSEQ multiplex PCR; the TCRdb copy retains only in-frame clones and omits some. The sample has 60,000 or so clones, 83% seen once; the top ten hold approximately 3.1%. Sequencing used CD4+ or CD8+ T cells sorted from blood, obtained in a trial of the OX40 agonist ivuxolimab. This chain links TRBV18 with TRBJ1-5; 7 bases agree with TRBD1. This clonotype was sampled from an adult with an advanced solid tumor such as melanoma, head and neck, liver or kidney cancer. This CDR3 reads CASSPTGNNQPQHF. For the CDR3, the DNA is TGTGCCAGCTCACCGACAGGGAACAATCAGCCCCAGCATTTT.